Presented here are 25 T cell receptor beta chains from one specimen sequenced in a study of T cell repertoires in cytomegalovirus infection (dated by TCRdb to about 2019). The sequencing machine was an Illumina HiSeq 1500. TCRdb passed the public sequencing reads through fastp at Q25 and MiXCR, retaining productive beta sequences. A single entry per CDR3 protein holds the most common genes and DNA from its merged rows. The table for this sample lists 170,000 or so distinct CDR3 sequences; roughly 14% of them were counted only once. 27% of the sample lies in the top ten. The sample taken for sequencing was PBMCs. The source of these receptors is a human donor in good health (CMV status not recorded). Some clones in this sample may be carry-over from other donors' samples.

This clonotype was recorded many times. Germline and junction disagree at one end, which may indicate a read error. This chain links TRBV29-1 with TRBJ2-7; 7 bases are shared with TRBD2. In germline, CDR1 is SQVTM, CDR2 ANQGSEA. The CDR3 has 12 amino acids. CDR3 sequence (DNA): TGCAGCGTTGAAGCCGGGGACTACGGGCAGTACTTC. Its protein is CSVEAGDYGQYF.

This clonotype was detected only a few times. This sequence joins TRBV29-1 and TRBJ2-5; the match to TRBD1 covers 10 bases. Germline V gene data show CDR1 as SQVTM and CDR2 as ANQGSEA. J lost 2 bases, V lost 7 bases, and 4 bases had no gene match. The CDR3 length is 13 residues. CDR3 nucleotide sequence: TGCAGCGGACGGACAGGGGGACAAGAGACCCAGTACTTC. Protein product: CSGRTGGQETQYF. Full variable domain (rest looked up from reference TRBV29-1 and TRBJ2-5): SAVISQKPSRDICQRGTSLTIQCQVDSQVTMMFWYRQQPGQSLTLIATANQGSEATYESGFVIDKFPISRPNLTFSTLTVSNMSPEDSSIYLCSGRTGGQETQYFGPGTRLLVL.

The chain combines TRBV11-2 with TRBJ2-6, with TRBD1 identical over 7 bases. The germline V gene has CDR1 SGHAT and CDR2 FQNNGV. The CDR3 covers 15 residues. V shed 5 bases and J 4 bases; nucleotides not matched to a gene: 5. The CDR3 DNA is TGTGCCAGCAGCCCCAGGGGGAGAGGGGCCAACGTCCTGACTTTC. It encodes CASSPRGRGANVLTF.

This clonotype was observed a few times. V and J are TRBV12-3 or TRBV12-4 and TRBJ1-5; D is uncertain. Trimming removed 8 bases at V and 9 bases at J, with 14 bases between. The CDR3 runs to 12 residues. Here the CDR3 reads CASGPQGSPQHF. The CDR3 DNA reads TGTGCCAGCGGCCCACAAGGTTCGCCCCAGCATTTT.

This clonotype has only a few counts. The chain employs TRBV20-1 and TRBJ1-1, with TRBD1 as a possible D gene (5 bases). The ends were cut back, 0 bases at V and 8 bases at J, with 13 bases in the middle. Germline V CDR1 and CDR2: DFQATT, SNEGSKA (reference sequence). The CDR3 contains 13 residues. CDR3 sequence: CSARDWGPTEAFF. In nucleotides, the CDR3 is TGCAGTGCTAGAGATTGGGGCCCGACGGAAGCTTTCTTT.

Remarks on this clonotype: A clone one base away is much larger, so this may be a read error. This chain joins TRBV7-4 and TRBJ1-1; D perhaps matches TRBD1 (6 bases). CDR3 length equals 17 residues. CDR1 is SGHVT and CDR2 is SQSDAQ in the germline V gene. V lost 0 bases to trimming and J lost 0 bases, with 14 bases between them. CDR3 region: CASSLAHGGAVNTEAFF. The CDR3 region has the DNA TGTGCCAGCAGCTTAGCGCATGGGGGGGCGGTGAACACTGAAGCTTTCTTT. The full variable domain, completed using reference TRBV7-4 and TRBJ1-1, is GAGVSQSPRYKVAKRGRDVALRCDSISGHVTLYWYRQTLGQGSEVLTYSQSDAQRDKSGRPSGRFSAERPERSVSTLKIQRTEQGDSAVYLCASSLAHGGAVNTEAFFGQGTRLTVV.

The chain carries TRBV10-3 and TRBJ2-2; perhaps TRBD2 as D (7 bases). V lost 7 bases, J lost 6 bases, and 15 bases lay in between. The CDR3 is made up of 14 amino acids. Germline CDR1 reads ENHRY; CDR2 reads SYGVKD. The CDR3 loop reads CAIKGGNNAGELFF. The CDR3 DNA sequence: TGTGCCATCAAGGGGGGGAACAACGCCGGGGAGCTGTTTTTT.

This clonotype was counted ten times or more. J is TRBJ2-1 and V is TRBV28; 10 bases match TRBD1. Germline CDR1 MDHEN, CDR2 SYDVKM. Unmatched junction bases numbered 8, after V lost 3 bases and J lost 9 bases. The CDR3 runs to 15 residues. In DNA form, the CDR3 reads TGTGCCAGCAGTTTGGGGGACAGGGGTAAGGGTGAGCAGTTCTTC. Its translation: CASSLGDRGKGEQFF.

This clonotype was counted only a few times. The CDR3 spells CASSTGLNTGELFF. CDR3 DNA: TGTGCCAGCAGCACCGGACTGAACACCGGGGAGCTGTTTTTT. This chain joins TRBV5-6 and TRBJ2-2; possibly TRBD2 for D (5 bases). Germline V lookup: CDR1 SGHDT, CDR2 YYEEEE. CDR3 length: 14 residues. V dropped 4 bases and J dropped 1 base, with 8 bases sitting between them.

In this sample, this clonotype turned up many times. J is TRBJ2-7 and V is TRBV7-2; tentatively, D is TRBD1 (5 bases). Germline CDR1 SGHTA, CDR2 FQGNSA. Trimming stripped 5 bases from V and 5 bases from J, with 16 bases between. The CDR3 spans 14 residues. CDR3 nucleotides: TGTGCCAGCAGCCTCGGCCGGACATACAACGAGCAGTACTTC. This sequence encodes CASSLGRTYNEQYF.

This clonotype has at least ten counts. V gene TRBV19 combines with J gene TRBJ1-1, with 7 positions matching TRBD1. Unmatched junction bases numbered 7, after V lost 8 bases and J lost 7 bases. The CDR3 consists of 12 residues. Germline assignment: CDR1 LNHDA and CDR2 SQIVND (reference sequence). The CDR3 DNA reads as TGTGCCAGTCACAGGGGAAATAATGAAGCTTTCTTT. It is translated as CASHRGNNEAFF. The complete variable domain, with remaining parts taken from reference TRBV19 and TRBJ1-1, reads DGGITQSPKYLFRKEGQNVTLSCEQNLNHDAMYWYRQDPGQGLRLIYYSQIVNDFQKGDIAEGYSVSREKKESFPLTVTSAQKNPTAFYLCASHRGNNEAFFGQGTRLTVV.

Ten or more counts support this clonotype. V and J are TRBV19 and TRBJ2-7; possibly TRBD1 or TRBD2 for D (5 bases each). Trimming took 1 base from V and 0 from J, leaving 7 bases between them. This CDR3 spans 14 amino acids. Germline values: CDR1 LNHDA, CDR2 SQIVND (reference sequence). For the CDR3, the DNA is TGTGCCAGTAGTATAGTTGGGGGCTCCTACGAGCAGTACTTC. Protein: CASSIVGGSYEQYF.

The genes are TRBV18 and TRBJ2-1; the match to TRBD2 covers 10 bases. The V gene end was trimmed by 3 bases and the J gene end by 7 bases; junction bases not matched to a gene: 6. Germline assignment: CDR1 KGHSH and CDR2 LQKENI. The CDR3 sequence is 15 residues long. The CDR3 is CASSPLAGERNEQFF. The CDR3 DNA follows: TGTGCCAGCTCACCTCTAGCGGGAGAGAGGAATGAGCAGTTCTTC.

This clonotype has more than one count but fewer than ten. Here the CDR3 reads CAISETRVPYEQYF. The CDR3 region has the DNA TGTGCCATCAGTGAGACCCGGGTTCCCTACGAGCAGTACTTC. This chain joins TRBV10-3 and TRBJ2-7; D not resolved. Trimming cost V 2 bases and J 2 bases, with 10 bases left between them. Germline loops: CDR1 ENHRY, CDR2 SYGVKD. CDR3 size: 14 residues.

In its sample, this clonotype was seen many times. The rearrangement joins TRBV7-6 to TRBJ2-6; D ambiguous. Germline lookup yields CDR1 SGHVS and CDR2 FNYEAQ. With 5 bases removed from V and 0 bases from J, the gap between germline ends came to 23 bases. The CDR3 length is 20 residues. For the CDR3, the DNA is TGTGCCAGCAGCCGACTGGATCCTACAAGTCTCCTCTCTGGGGCCAACGTCCTGACTTTC. Translated: CASSRLDPTSLLSGANVLTF. Combining the CDR3 with reference TRBV7-6 and TRBJ2-6 gives the whole variable domain GAGVSQSPRYKVTKRGQDVALRCDPISGHVSLYWYRQALGQGPEFLTYFNYEAQQDKSGLPNDRFSAERPEGSISTLTIQRTEQRDSAMYRCASSRLDPTSLLSGANVLTFGAGSRLTVL.

V usage is TRBV28 and J usage is TRBJ2-7, with no clear D. The V end was cut by 8 bases, the J end by 3 bases, with 11 bases between. The CDR3 totals 12 residues. Germline V gene sequence: CDR1 MDHEN, CDR2 SYDVKM. In DNA form, the CDR3 reads TGTGCCAGCCTCGGTTTTGGCTACGAGCAGTACTTC. Residues: CASLGFGYEQYF. Using reference TRBV28 and TRBJ2-7 for the parts outside the CDR3, the full variable domain is DVKVTQSSRYLVKRTGEKVFLECVQDMDHENMFWYRQDPGLGLRLIYFSYDVKMKEKGDIPEGYSVSREKKERFSLILESASTNQTSMYLCASLGFGYEQYFGPGTRLTVT.

This clonotype came up once. The chain links TRBV5-1 to TRBJ2-7; the D gene is possibly TRBD2 (6 bases). CDR1 SGHRS and CDR2 YFSETQ come from the germline V gene. Trimming pared 4 bases from V and 6 bases from J, leaving 11 bases between. CDR3 size: 12 residues. Here the CDR3 DNA reads TGCGCCAGCAGCCCGGGGGTAGGCGAGCAGTACTTC. Translated, it gives CASSPGVGEQYF.

Ten or more counts support this clonotype. The V gene is TRBV7-9, the J gene TRBJ2-1, with D uncertain. Germline CDR1 SEHNR, CDR2 FQNEAQ (reference sequence). With 3 bases removed from V and 10 bases from J, the gap between germline ends came to 4 bases. This CDR3 region has 10 residues. CDR3 protein: CASSFQEQFF. The CDR3 DNA reads as TGTGCCAGCAGCTTCCAGGAGCAGTTCTTC.

The rearrangement links TRBV2 to TRBJ2-3; the D gene is possibly TRBD2 (5 bases). With 11 bases removed from V and 1 base from J, the gap between germline ends came to 13 bases. CDR1 and CDR2 from the germline V gene are SNHLY and FYNNEI. The CDR3 spans 13 residues. CDR3 nucleotide sequence: TGTGCCCGCCACGGGAAGGGCACAGATACGCAGTATTTT. It specifies CARHGKGTDTQYF.

This clonotype was recorded at least ten times. The V gene is TRBV7-3, the J gene TRBJ2-3; perhaps TRBD2 as D (6 bases). Germline V gene data show CDR1 as SGHTA and CDR2 as FQGTGA. There are 14 residues in the CDR3. Trimming shortened V by 4 bases and J by 2 bases, and 10 bases separated the two germline ends. The CDR3 loop reads CASSSRDFTDTQYF. DNA for the CDR3: TGTGCCAGCAGCTCCCGGGACTTCACAGATACGCAGTATTTT.

For this clonotype: A much larger clone is a single base away; this may be a read error. This rearrangement joins TRBV7-2 to TRBJ2-1; TRBD1 matches at 7 bases. Germline-derived CDR1 and CDR2 are SGHTA and FQGNSA. This CDR3 has 17 amino acids. The V segment lost 4 bases and the J segment 5 bases; nucleotides outside the gene matches: 14. CDR3 in amino acids: CASSSSWSDRAHNEQFF. CDR3 in DNA: TGTGCCAGCAGCTCAAGTTGGTCCGACAGGGCTCACAATGAGCAGTTCTTC.

The gene calls are TRBV29-1 and TRBJ2-5; D remains ambiguous. V lost 4 bases and J 2 bases, leaving 11 bases between the germline ends. CDR1 and CDR2 (germline): SQVTM, ANQGSEA. CDR3 length: 13 amino acids. The DNA of the CDR3 is TGCAGCGTTGCGTCCCGTAATCAAGAGACCCAGTACTTC. Residues: CSVASRNQETQYF.

This clonotype was recorded a few times. The chain uses TRBV29-1 and TRBJ2-2; 7 nucleotides line up with TRBD1. The CDR3 extends over 14 amino acids. Germline assignment: CDR1 SQVTM and CDR2 ANQGSEA. The V and J ends lost 5 bases and 2 bases, in that order; junction bases with no gene match: 5. CDR3 coding DNA: TGCAGCGTTAATAGGGGGCTTAACACCGGGGAGCTGTTTTTT. This codes for CSVNRGLNTGELFF.

This clonotype appeared many times. This sequence joins TRBV7-6 and TRBJ1-6; no clear D. From germline, CDR1 is SGHVS and CDR2 FNYEAQ. V lost 0 bases and J lost 7, with 16 bases in between. This CDR3 has 17 residues. The CDR3 bases are TGTGCCAGCAGCTTAGCGTCTAAAGGGTCGTTAAATTCACCCCTCCACTTT. Its protein product is CASSLASKGSLNSPLHF.

This clonotype was counted between two and nine times. The chain is built from TRBV14 and TRBJ2-3, with D maybe TRBD2 (5 bases). The germline V gene has CDR1 SGHDN and CDR2 FVKESK. This CDR3 comprises 15 residues. V lost 4 bases and J lost 4, with 15 bases in between. CDR3 loop: CASSPLLGESDTQYF. The DNA for the CDR3 is TGTGCCAGCAGCCCGCTTTTGGGAGAGTCAGATACGCAGTATTTT.